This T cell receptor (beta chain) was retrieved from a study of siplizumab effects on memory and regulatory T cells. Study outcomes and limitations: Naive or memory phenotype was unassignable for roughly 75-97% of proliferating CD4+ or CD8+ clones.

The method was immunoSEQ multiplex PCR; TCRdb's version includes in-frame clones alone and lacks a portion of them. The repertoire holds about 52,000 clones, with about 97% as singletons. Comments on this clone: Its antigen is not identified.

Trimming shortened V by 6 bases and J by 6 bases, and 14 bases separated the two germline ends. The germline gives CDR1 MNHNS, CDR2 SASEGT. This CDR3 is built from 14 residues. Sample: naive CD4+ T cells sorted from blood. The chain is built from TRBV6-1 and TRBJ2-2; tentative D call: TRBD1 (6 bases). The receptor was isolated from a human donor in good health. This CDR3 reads CASRDGQLSGELFF. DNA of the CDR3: TGTGCCAGCAGGGATGGACAGCTTTCCGGGGAGCTGTTTTTT.